The 11 T cell receptor beta chains reported below all come from one sample, sequenced in a study of T cells in narcolepsy. The assay was immunoSEQ multiplex PCR, and TCRdb's table has in-frame clones only and misses some. The sample yields about 35,000 clones, approximately 80% seen once. What was sequenced was memory (CD45RA-) CD4+ T cells from blood. The receptors were sampled from a human donor in good health.

The gene calls are TRBV30 and TRBJ1-1, with D possibly being TRBD1 (5 bases). CDR1 and CDR2 from the germline V gene are GTSNPN and SVGIG (reference sequence). The CDR3 has 12 amino acids. Trimming cost V 8 bases and J 5 bases, with 15 bases left between them. CDR3 amino acids: CALTLGDTEAFF. In nucleotides, the CDR3 is TGTGCCCTTACATTGGGGGATACTGAAGCTTTCTTT.

The chain combines TRBV6-1 with TRBJ1-6; unclear D gene. The CDR3 consists of 14 residues. V was shortened by 0 bases and J by 12 bases, with 12 bases between the two germline ends. Germline V CDR1 and CDR2: MNHNS, SASEGT. In DNA, the CDR3 is TGTGCCAGCAGTGAAGCGGGAAGCCGGGGACCCCTCCACTTT. Its protein is CASSEAGSRGPLHF.

This chain uses TRBV6-5 with TRBJ1-3; D is possibly TRBD1 (5 bases). Trimming cost V 6 bases and J 0 bases, with 12 bases left between them. The CDR3 runs 15 residues. Germline V gene sequence: CDR1 MNHEY, CDR2 SVGAGI. As DNA, the CDR3 is TGTGCCAGCAGGTCCACAGGAGACTCTGGAAACACCATATATTTT. Its translation: CASRSTGDSGNTIYF.

This chain joins TRBV6-6 and TRBJ2-1, with TRBD2 as a possible D gene (5 bases). The CDR3 consists of 15 residues. V lost 5 bases, J lost 5 bases, and 16 bases lay in between. The germline V gene encodes CDR1 MNHNY and CDR2 SVGAGI (reference sequence). The CDR3 reads CASSHTRLTDNEQFF. CDR3 DNA: TGTGCCAGCAGTCATACTAGACTGACCGACAATGAGCAGTTCTTC.

The chain joins TRBV30 to TRBJ1-4; D is possibly TRBD1 (5 bases). This CDR3 region has 15 residues. Deletions cut 2 bases from V and 5 bases from J, with 15 bases between. In germline, CDR1 is GTSNPN, CDR2 SVGIG (reference sequence). CDR3 sequence reads: CAWSSPQGTNEKLFF. For the CDR3, the DNA is TGTGCCTGGAGTTCACCCCAGGGAACGAATGAAAAACTGTTTTTT.

This clone came up a few times. V gene TRBV7-9 combines with J gene TRBJ2-3; D is unclear. Trimming stripped 3 bases from V and 5 bases from J, with 18 bases between. The V gene's germline CDR1 is SEHNR and CDR2 FQNEAQ (reference sequence). The CDR3 spans 16 residues. This chain's CDR3 is CASSFTLAGNEDTQYF. DNA of the CDR3: TGTGCCAGCAGCTTCACCCTGGCTGGGAATGAAGATACGCAGTATTTT.

For the CDR3, the DNA is TGCGCCAGCAGTGAGTCAACTGCTGGGGTACAGTTCTTC. It specifies CASSESTAGVQFF. The chain carries TRBV10-1 and TRBJ2-1, with D unresolved. The CDR3 spans 13 residues. Between the trimmed V and J ends, which lost 0 bases and 13 bases, there was a span of 13 bases. From germline, CDR1 is WNHNN and CDR2 SYGVQD (reference sequence).

There are a few counts of this clone. The chain links TRBV5-1 to TRBJ1-1; D is uncertain. V was clipped by 3 bases and J by 4 bases, with 13 bases between them. The CDR3 is made up of 14 amino acids. From germline, CDR1 is SGHRS and CDR2 YFSETQ. In DNA, the CDR3 is TGCGCCAGCAGCTCTCAGTCGAGTGGCACTGAAGCTTTCTTT. It translates to CASSSQSSGTEAFF.

The CDR3 DNA is TGTGCCAGCATTCCACAGCAAAACTATGGCTACACCTTC. Translated, it gives CASIPQQNYGYTF. The chain carries TRBV6-1 and TRBJ1-2; D remains unclear. This CDR3 has 13 residues. Germline CDR1 is MNHNS and CDR2 is SASEGT. Trimming cost V 7 bases and J 2 bases, with 11 bases left between them.

In its sample, this clone was seen a few times. The genes are TRBV11-2 and TRBJ1-3; D is ambiguous. Looked up from germline, CDR1 is SGHAT and CDR2 is FQNNGV. Trimming removed 2 bases at V and 0 bases at J, with 17 bases between. CDR3 length equals 18 residues. The CDR3 loop reads CASSLYPPRQNSGNTIYF. CDR3 nucleotide sequence: TGTGCCAGCAGCTTATATCCCCCGAGACAAAACTCTGGAAACACCATATATTTT.

The CDR3 DNA sequence: TGTGCCAGCAGCAATAAGAAGGTGAACACTGAAGCTTTCTTT. Translated: CASSNKKVNTEAFF. This chain joins TRBV21-1 and TRBJ1-1. TRBV21-1 is a pseudogene segment. This CDR3 has 14 residues.